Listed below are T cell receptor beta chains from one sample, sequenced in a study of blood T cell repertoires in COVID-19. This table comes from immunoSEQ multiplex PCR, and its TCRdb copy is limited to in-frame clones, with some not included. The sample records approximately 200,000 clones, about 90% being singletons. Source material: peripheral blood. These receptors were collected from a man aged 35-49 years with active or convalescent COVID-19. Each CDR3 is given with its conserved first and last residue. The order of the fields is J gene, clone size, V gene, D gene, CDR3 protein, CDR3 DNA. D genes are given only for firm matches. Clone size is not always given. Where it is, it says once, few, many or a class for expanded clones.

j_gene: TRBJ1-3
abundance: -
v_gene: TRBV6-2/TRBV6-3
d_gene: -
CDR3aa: CASSSYQGTWRNTIYF
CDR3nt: TGTGCCAGCAGTTCCTACCAGGGGACGTGGAGAAACACCATATATTTT

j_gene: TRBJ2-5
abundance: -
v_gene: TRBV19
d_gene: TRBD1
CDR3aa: CASSTATGGARETQYF
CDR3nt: TGTGCCAGTAGTACCGCTACAGGGGGCGCGAGAGAGACCCAGTACTTC

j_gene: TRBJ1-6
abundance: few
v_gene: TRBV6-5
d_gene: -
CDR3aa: CASSYEVNSPLHF
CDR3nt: TGTGCCAGCAGTTACGAGGTTAATTCACCCCTCCACTTT

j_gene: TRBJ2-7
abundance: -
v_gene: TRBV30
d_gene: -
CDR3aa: CAWSVLNEQYF
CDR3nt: TGTGCCTGGAGTGTTTTAAACGAGCAGTACTTC

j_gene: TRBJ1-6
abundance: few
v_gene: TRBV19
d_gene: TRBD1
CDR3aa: CATWTGGFSPLHF
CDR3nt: TGTGCCACCTGGACAGGGGGCTTTTCACCCCTCCACTTT

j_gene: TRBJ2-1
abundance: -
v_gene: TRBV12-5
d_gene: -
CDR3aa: CASGQPGGLYNEQFF
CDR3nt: TGTGCTAGTGGTCAACCAGGGGGGCTTTACAATGAGCAGTTCTTC

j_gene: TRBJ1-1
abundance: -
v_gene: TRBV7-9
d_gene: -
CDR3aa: CASSLADSLNTEAFF
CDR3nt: TGTGCCAGCAGCTTAGCGGACAGTTTGAACACTGAAGCTTTCTTT

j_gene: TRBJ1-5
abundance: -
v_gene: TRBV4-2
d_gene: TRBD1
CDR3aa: CASSQGPGGQTYSNQPQHF
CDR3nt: TGTGCCAGCAGCCAAGGTCCAGGGGGCCAGACATATAGCAATCAGCCCCAGCATTTT

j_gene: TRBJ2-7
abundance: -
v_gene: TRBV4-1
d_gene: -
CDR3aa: CASRYAVDRTYEQYF
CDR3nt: TGCGCCAGCAGGTACGCGGTAGACAGGACCTACGAGCAGTACTTC

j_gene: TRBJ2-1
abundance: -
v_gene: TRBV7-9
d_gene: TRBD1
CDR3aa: CASSGRGQGIDEQFF
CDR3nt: TGTGCCAGCAGCGGCCGTGGACAGGGGATCGATGAGCAGTTCTTC

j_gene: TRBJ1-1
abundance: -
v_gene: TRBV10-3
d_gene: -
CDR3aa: CAISERLIQAGDEAFF
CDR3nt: TGTGCCATCAGTGAAAGATTGATTCAGGCTGGTGATGAAGCTTTCTTT

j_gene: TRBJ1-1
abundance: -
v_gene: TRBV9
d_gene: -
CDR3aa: CASSAGQRYTEAFF
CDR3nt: TGTGCCAGCAGCGCCGGACAGCGGTACACTGAAGCTTTCTTT

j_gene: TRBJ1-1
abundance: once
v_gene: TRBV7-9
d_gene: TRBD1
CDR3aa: CASSLEDRAVPEAFF
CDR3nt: TGTGCCAGCAGCTTAGAGGACAGGGCGGTTCCTGAAGCTTTCTTT

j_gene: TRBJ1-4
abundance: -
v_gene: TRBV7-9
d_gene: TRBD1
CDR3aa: CASSLGTGGAVVEKLFF
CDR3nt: TGTGCCAGCAGCTTAGGGACAGGGGGCGCGGTGGTTGAAAAACTGTTTTTT

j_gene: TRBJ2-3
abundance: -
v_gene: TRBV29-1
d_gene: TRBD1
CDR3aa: CSIPGQGRGTDTQYF
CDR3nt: TGCAGCATCCCGGGACAGGGGAGGGGCACAGATACGCAGTATTTT

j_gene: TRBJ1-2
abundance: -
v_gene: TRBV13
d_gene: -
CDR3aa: CASSLRVAYTF
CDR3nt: TGTGCCAGCAGTCTACGGGTCGCCTACACCTTC

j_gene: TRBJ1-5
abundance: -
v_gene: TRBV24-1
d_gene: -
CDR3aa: CATSDGRTGSNQPQHF
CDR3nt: TGTGCCACCAGTGATGGCCGGACGGGAAGCAATCAGCCCCAGCATTTT

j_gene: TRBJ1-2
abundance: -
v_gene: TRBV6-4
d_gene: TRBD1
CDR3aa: CASNSTGGNINYGYTF
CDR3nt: TGTGCCAGCAATTCGACAGGGGGGAACATTAACTATGGCTACACCTTC

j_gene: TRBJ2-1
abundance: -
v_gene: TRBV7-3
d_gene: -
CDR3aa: CASSLAGPMNEQFF
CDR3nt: TGTGCCAGCAGCTTAGCGGGACCGATGAATGAACAGTTCTTC

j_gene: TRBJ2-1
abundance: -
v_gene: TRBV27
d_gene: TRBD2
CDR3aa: CASSFGRRREEGEQFF
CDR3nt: TGTGCCAGCAGTTTTGGGAGACGGCGGGAGGAAGGTGAGCAGTTCTTC

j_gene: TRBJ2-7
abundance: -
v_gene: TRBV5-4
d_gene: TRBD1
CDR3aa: CASSLAGQGYNEQYF
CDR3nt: TGTGCCAGCAGCTTGGCCGGACAGGGTTACAACGAGCAGTACTTC

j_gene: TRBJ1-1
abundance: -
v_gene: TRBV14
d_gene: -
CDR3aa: CASSQDPYAGTEAFF
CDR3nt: TGTGCCAGCAGCCAAGACCCCTACGCGGGAACTGAAGCTTTCTTT

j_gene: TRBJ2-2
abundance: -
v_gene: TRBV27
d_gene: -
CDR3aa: CASSLLGRKATGELFF
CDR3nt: TGTGCCAGCAGTTTACTGGGGAGAAAGGCTACCGGGGAGCTGTTTTTT

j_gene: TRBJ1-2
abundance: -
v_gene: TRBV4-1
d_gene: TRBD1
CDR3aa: CASSQDLGQGAQGYTF
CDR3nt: TGCGCCAGCAGCCAAGATCTCGGGCAGGGGGCACAGGGCTACACCTTC

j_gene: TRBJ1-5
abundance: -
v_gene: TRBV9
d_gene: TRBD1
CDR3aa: CASSGGQGDNQPQHF
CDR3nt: TGTGCCAGCAGTGGGGGACAGGGGGACAATCAGCCCCAGCATTTT

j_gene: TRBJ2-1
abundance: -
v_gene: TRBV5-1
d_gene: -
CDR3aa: CASSLMGTLVDNEQFF
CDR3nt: TGCGCCAGCAGCCTGATGGGGACATTAGTCGACAATGAGCAGTTCTTC

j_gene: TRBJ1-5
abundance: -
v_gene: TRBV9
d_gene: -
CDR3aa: CASSVVQYSNQPQHF
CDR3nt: TGTGCCAGCAGCGTAGTACAGTATAGCAATCAGCCCCAGCATTTT